These 28 T cell receptor beta chains were sequenced from one sample in a study of T cells in Graves' hyperthyroidism and ophthalmopathy. Authors of the study amplified TCR beta CDR3 regions from RNA transcripts. In the first-round RT-PCR of the TCR CDR3, the HTBI primer set was used. TCRdb reprocessed the multiplex PCR reads via MiXCR and lists one record per CDR3 protein. The sample records 350,000 or so distinct CDR3 sequences, 21% being singletons. Sequencing was performed on blood. These receptor sequences come from a woman between 50 and 59 years old with Graves' hyperthyroidism.

This clonotype was observed a few times. This rearrangement joins TRBV20-1 to TRBJ2-3; the match to TRBD2 covers 15 bases. This CDR3 is 18 amino acids long. Germline CDR1 reads DFQATT; CDR2 reads SNEGSKA (reference sequence). With V trimmed by 5 bases and J by 0 bases, 9 bases remained unmatched. CDR3 residues: CSAAGWTSGGASTDTQYF. CDR3 sequence (DNA): TGCAGTGCTGCGGGATGGACTAGCGGGGGGGCTAGCACAGATACGCAGTATTTT.

This sequence joins TRBV20-1 and TRBJ2-2, with TRBD1 identical over 11 bases. After removal of 6 bases from V and 6 bases from J, the junction contained 6 bases not matched to a gene. The CDR3 runs 14 residues. CDR1 is DFQATT and CDR2 is SNEGSKA in the germline V gene (reference sequence). The CDR3 nucleotides read TGCAGTGCCGACCGGGACAGGGGGGCCGGGGAGCTGTTTTTT. Encoded protein: CSADRDRGAGELFF.

The chain combines TRBV5-1 with TRBJ2-7; 14 nucleotides agree with TRBD2. V lost 4 bases and J lost 9; bases outside the gene matches: 12. Germline V gene lookup returns CDR1 SGHRS and CDR2 YFSETQ. This CDR3 is 16 amino acids long. The CDR3 DNA reads as TGCGCCAGCAGCCTGACTAGCGGGGGGGCAGTTCTCGGGCAGTACTTC. It codes for CASSLTSGGAVLGQYF.

This clonotype was recorded many times. This chain joins TRBV28 and TRBJ2-7, with 7 nucleotides matching TRBD1. Unmatched junction bases numbered 6, after V lost 5 bases and J lost 2 bases. Germline CDR1 and CDR2: MDHEN and SYDVKM. This CDR3 comprises 14 residues. The DNA for the CDR3 is TGTGCCAGCAGTCTTCCTGACAGGGCCTACGAGCAGTACTTC. Its protein product is CASSLPDRAYEQYF.

This clonotype has a handful of counts. A clone one base away is much larger, so this may be a read error. J is TRBJ1-5 and V is TRBV11-2; D is perhaps TRBD2 (6 bases). The DNA end favors TRBJ2-3, so the J call may be wrong. CDR3 length equals 14 residues. CDR1 and CDR2 (germline): SGHAT, FQNNGV. The CDR3 protein is CASSLEGGHQPQYF. The CDR3 nucleotides are TGTGCCAGCAGCTTAGAAGGAGGGCATCAGCCCCAGTATTTT.

At least ten counts were recorded for this clonotype. V gene TRBV7-8 combines with J gene TRBJ1-4; 11 positions match TRBD1. The CDR3 extends over 17 amino acids. Per germline, CDR1 SGHVS and CDR2 FQNEAQ. V was clipped by 6 bases and J by 3 bases; unmatched bases: 9. CDR3 in amino acids: CASRSDRGLLSNEKLFF. DNA of the CDR3: TGTGCCAGCAGATCGGACAGGGGGCTTCTCTCTAATGAAAAACTGTTTTTT.

This clonotype was recorded many times. The rearrangement joins TRBV10-2 to TRBJ2-7, with 15 bases that match TRBD2. Germline V lookup: CDR1 WSHSY, CDR2 SAAADI. The V gene end was trimmed by 9 bases and the J gene end by 6 bases; junction bases not matched to a gene: 6. The CDR3 runs 14 residues. The CDR3 sequence is CASTPGLAGGEQYF. The CDR3 DNA is TGCGCCAGTACTCCGGGACTAGCGGGAGGCGAGCAGTACTTC.

This clonotype was counted many times. The V and J genes are TRBV7-8 and TRBJ2-5; D is unresolved. The CDR3 consists of 15 residues. V gave up 5 bases and J gave up 4 bases, with 17 bases separating them. Germline CDR1 and CDR2: SGHVS and FQNEAQ. The CDR3 loop is CASSGRVPGRETQYF. The CDR3 DNA follows: TGTGCCAGCAGCGGCCGGGTCCCGGGTCGAGAGACCCAGTACTTC.

This clonotype has a count of ten or more. The chain joins TRBV5-6 to TRBJ2-2, with D perhaps assigned TRBD1 or TRBD2 (6 bases each). Looked up from germline, CDR1 is SGHDT and CDR2 is YYEEEE. V lost 4 bases and J lost 7, with 20 bases in between. The CDR3 consists of 16 residues. CDR3: CASSRGLSMEVGELFF. The DNA of the CDR3 is TGTGCCAGCAGCCGGGGGCTAAGTATGGAAGTCGGGGAGCTGTTTTTT.

This clonotype was counted ten times or more. The gene calls are TRBV20-1 and TRBJ2-5; D is perhaps TRBD2 (5 bases). V was clipped by 0 bases and J by 5 bases, with 13 bases between them. Germline loops: CDR1 DFQATT, CDR2 SNEGSKA (reference sequence). This CDR3 is 14 amino acids long. The CDR3 DNA reads as TGCAGTGCTAGAGATCTGGACTCCCCGGAGACCCAGTACTTC. Amino acid sequence: CSARDLDSPETQYF.

The J gene is TRBJ2-1, the V gene TRBV7-6, with 14 bases matching TRBD2. V trimming: 1 base; J trimming: 6 bases; junction bases outside the gene matches: 2. The CDR3 totals 16 residues. Germline V gene sequence: CDR1 SGHVS, CDR2 FNYEAQ. In DNA, the CDR3 is TGTGCCAGCAGCTTAGGCGGACTAGCGGGGGGCAATGAGCAGTTCTTC. This codes for CASSLGGLAGGNEQFF.

This clonotype came up many times. The chain joins TRBV9 to TRBJ2-2, with D perhaps TRBD2 (5 bases). This CDR3 has 14 residues. CDR1 and CDR2 from the germline V gene are SGDLS and YYNGEE. Trimming removed 3 bases at V and 5 bases at J, with 11 bases between. The CDR3 sequence is CASSASGGTGELFF. The CDR3 DNA sequence: TGTGCCAGCAGCGCCTCCGGAGGAACCGGGGAGCTGTTTTTT.

The sample holds many counts of this clonotype. The chain recombines TRBV11-2 with TRBJ2-5; a weak D match, TRBD2 (6 bases). CDR3 length equals 15 residues. Deletions cut 4 bases from V and 5 bases from J, with 17 bases between. Per germline, CDR1 SGHAT and CDR2 FQNNGV. The CDR3 DNA reads TGTGCCAGCAGCTACCGGGACTTAGCCAGGGAGACCCAGTACTTC. Translating gives CASSYRDLARETQYF.

This chain links TRBV7-9 with TRBJ2-3; 12 bases align to TRBD2. Germline V gene data show CDR1 as SEHNR and CDR2 as FQNEAQ (reference sequence). The CDR3 consists of 16 residues. Trimming took 2 bases from V and 4 from J; bases not matched to a gene: 4. Here the CDR3 DNA reads TGTGCCAGCAGCTTACTGGGACTAGCGGGTGCAGATACGCAGTATTTT. Protein sequence: CASSLLGLAGADTQYF.

The gene calls are TRBV6-2 or TRBV6-3 and TRBJ2-3, with 8 positions matching TRBD2. CDR3 length: 16 residues. Germline trimming cut 5 bases from V and 5 bases from J; bases unmatched to any gene: 12. In germline, CDR1 is MNHEY, CDR2 SVGEGT. DNA for the CDR3: TGTGCCAGCAGTACTGACGGACTAGCCTGGTTAGATACGCAGTATTTT. Translating gives CASSTDGLAWLDTQYF.

This clonotype was found many times. This chain joins TRBV3-1 and TRBJ2-1; the D gene is possibly TRBD2 (6 bases). This CDR3 region has 13 residues. V was pared by 3 bases and J by 5 bases, with 8 bases between. From germline, CDR1 is LGHDT and CDR2 YNNKEL (reference sequence). CDR3 DNA sequence: TGTGCCAGCAGCCATAGCGGAAACAATGAGCAGTTCTTC. Protein: CASSHSGNNEQFF.

This clonotype occurred a few times. V is TRBV6-2 or TRBV6-3 and J is TRBJ2-2; either TRBD1 or TRBD2 may supply D (6 bases each). The V gene's germline CDR1 is MNHEY and CDR2 SVGEGT. This CDR3 has 17 residues. The germline V and J ends were trimmed by 2 bases and 2 bases, with 15 bases remaining between them. CDR3 nucleotide sequence: TGTGCCAGCAGTTACGTCTTCGGGGGCCTAAACACCGGGGAGCTGTTTTTT. It yields the protein CASSYVFGGLNTGELFF.

This clonotype showed up just a few times. This may come from a read error, since a much larger clone is one base off. The CDR3 does not end in the conserved phenylalanine or tryptophan, so this is likely a read error. This chain links TRBV10-3 with TRBJ1-1, with D uncertain. Germline V gene lookup returns CDR1 ENHRY and CDR2 SYGVKD. V dropped 7 bases and J dropped 2 bases, with 11 bases sitting between them. The CDR3 is made up of 13 amino acids. The CDR3 DNA follows: TGTGCCATCATTGCGGGCCCAAACACTGAAGCTTTCCTT. Translated, it gives CAIIAGPNTEAFL.

This rearrangement joins TRBV3-1 to TRBJ2-3, with no clear D. The V end lost 3 bases, the J end lost 0 bases, and 7 bases lay between the germline ends. There are 14 residues in the CDR3. Germline V gene lookup returns CDR1 LGHDT and CDR2 YNNKEL (reference sequence). CDR3 loop: CASSQITSTDTQYF. The CDR3 nucleotides read TGTGCCAGCAGCCAGATTACTAGCACAGATACGCAGTATTTT.

V usage is TRBV11-2 and J usage is TRBJ2-7, with 7 bases aligning to TRBD1. The germline gives CDR1 SGHAT, CDR2 FQNNGV. The CDR3 is 13 amino acids. The trim removed 8 bases at V and 7 bases at J, leaving 11 bases unmatched. CDR3 loop: CASRPDRVGEQYF. In DNA form, the CDR3 reads TGTGCCAGCCGGCCCGACAGGGTAGGGGAGCAGTACTTC.

This clonotype was seen at least ten times. The gene calls are TRBV12-3 or TRBV12-4 and TRBJ1-2; no reliable D call. V lost 1 base and J lost 4, with 7 bases in between. This CDR3 spans 13 amino acids. CDR3 region: CASSLGGTYGYTF. The CDR3 DNA is TGTGCCAGCAGTTTAGGGGGTACCTATGGCTACACCTTC.

V is TRBV20-1 and J is TRBJ2-7; D unresolved. Trimming removed 2 bases from V and 3 bases from J, with 5 bases in between. CDR1 is DFQATT, CDR2 SNEGSKA, per germline (reference sequence). CDR3 length: 11 residues. The CDR3 here is CSARLGYEQYF. The CDR3 nucleotides read TGCAGTGCTAGATTGGGCTACGAGCAGTACTTC.

This clonotype was recorded many times. This CDR3 reads CSVGGLAGGNEQFF. Here the CDR3 DNA reads TGCAGCGTGGGGGGTCTAGCGGGAGGCAATGAGCAGTTCTTC. J is TRBJ2-1 and V is TRBV29-1; 11 nucleotides match TRBD2. Germline V gives CDR1 SQVTM, CDR2 ANQGSEA. The CDR3 sequence is 14 residues long. J lost 6 bases, V lost 6 bases, and 7 bases had no gene match.

This clonotype has ten or more counts. The chain recombines TRBV29-1 with TRBJ1-1; TRBD1 aligns across 8 bases. V lost 4 bases, J lost 6 bases, and 7 bases stayed unmatched. The germline V gene encodes CDR1 SQVTM and CDR2 ANQGSEA. This CDR3 is built from 13 residues. The CDR3 reads CSVVRGRGAEAFF. CDR3 bases: TGCAGCGTTGTCAGGGGGCGGGGCGCTGAAGCTTTCTTT. Combining the CDR3 with reference TRBV29-1 and TRBJ1-1 gives the whole variable domain SAVISQKPSRDICQRGTSLTIQCQVDSQVTMMFWYRQQPGQSLTLIATANQGSEATYESGFVIDKFPISRPNLTFSTLTVSNMSPEDSSIYLCSVVRGRGAEAFFGQGTRLTVV.

This clonotype appeared many times. CDR3 in amino acids: CSARDNGNFNQPQHF. The CDR3 nucleotides are TGCAGTGCTAGAGATAATGGGAATTTCAATCAGCCCCAGCATTTT. The chain is built from TRBV20-1 and TRBJ1-5; D uncertain. Germline V gene data show CDR1 as DFQATT and CDR2 as SNEGSKA (reference sequence). V lost 0 bases to trimming and J lost 3 bases, with 12 bases between them. The CDR3 runs 15 residues.

This clonotype was counted at least ten times. V gene TRBV5-6 combines with J gene TRBJ1-1, with D unclear. This CDR3 is built from 12 residues. Trimming left V 0 bases short and J 8 bases short, with 8 bases between. Germline values: CDR1 SGHDT, CDR2 YYEEEE. The CDR3: CASSLDVGEAFF. The CDR3 DNA sequence: TGTGCCAGCAGCTTGGACGTCGGCGAAGCTTTCTTT.

This clonotype was observed a few times. This sequence joins TRBV5-1 and TRBJ2-7; D is perhaps TRBD1 (6 bases). This CDR3 comprises 13 residues. Germline values: CDR1 SGHRS, CDR2 YFSETQ. V lost 3 bases, J lost 7 bases, and 14 bases lay in between. Here the CDR3 reads CASSSSPGQEQYF. The CDR3 nucleotides are TGCGCCAGCAGCTCCTCGCCTGGACAGGAGCAGTACTTC.

This clonotype showed up many times. V gene TRBV12-3 or TRBV12-4 combines with J gene TRBJ1-2; weak D call: TRBD1 (5 bases). V gave up 7 bases and J gave up 7 bases, with 19 bases separating them. The CDR3 loop spans 14 amino acids. The CDR3 nucleotides are TGTGCCAGCAAGGCAGGGCTGTCGTTCTCTGGCTACACCTTC. Its protein product is CASKAGLSFSGYTF.